A single sample gave rise to the 21 T cell receptor beta chains below, sequenced in a study of response to subunit inactivated influenza vaccine. In TCRdb, the RT-PCR reads were re-called with MiXCR into one record per CDR3 protein. This sample has fewer than 700,000 distinct CDR3 sequences, with 10% to 15% found just once. Sequencing used PBMCs from blood, obtained about 40 days after vaccination. Receptors originate from a man in his fifties or sixties who received an inactivated influenza vaccine.

In its sample, this clonotype was seen many times. CDR3 bases: TGTGCCAGCAGTCCACAGGGAAACTCGAACACTGAAGCTTTCTTT. It encodes CASSPQGNSNTEAFF. The chain couples TRBV6-1 to TRBJ1-1; weak D call: TRBD1 (6 bases). The ends were cut back, 5 bases at V and 1 base at J, with 14 bases in the middle. The germline CDR1 and CDR2 sequences are MNHNS and SASEGT. The CDR3 has 15 residues.

The V and J genes are TRBV5-1 and TRBJ2-1, with D hard to call. V shed 0 bases and J shed 3 bases, with 7 bases lying between them. The CDR3 sequence is 14 residues long. CDR1 SGHRS and CDR2 YFSETQ come from the germline V gene. This chain's CDR3 is CASSLVSVYNEQFF. The CDR3 DNA is TGCGCCAGCAGCTTGGTCTCGGTCTACAATGAGCAGTTCTTC.

The rearrangement links TRBV4-3 to TRBJ1-1; D perhaps matches TRBD1 (6 bases). CDR3 length: 17 residues. CDR1 LGHNA and CDR2 YSLEER come from the germline V gene. V lost 2 bases, J lost 6 bases, and 22 bases lay in between. The CDR3 sequence: CASSQSGSGAGLPEAFF. CDR3 nucleotides: TGCGCCAGCAGCCAATCGGGTTCGGGGGCCGGTTTACCTGAAGCTTTCTTT.

The chain joins TRBV2 to TRBJ1-4, with D perhaps TRBD1 (6 bases). This CDR3 is 13 amino acids long. CDR1 SNHLY and CDR2 FYNNEI come from the germline V gene. V lost 6 bases and J 3 bases, leaving 8 bases between the germline ends. CDR3 residues: CASRDRANEKLFF. Written as DNA, the CDR3 is TGTGCCAGCAGGGACAGAGCTAATGAAAAACTGTTTTTT.

This clonotype has more than one count but fewer than ten. This chain uses TRBV20-1 with TRBJ2-7, with TRBD1 identical over 7 bases. Germline V gene sequence: CDR1 DFQATT, CDR2 SNEGSKA (reference sequence). The CDR3 is 14 residues long. V was clipped by 5 bases and J by 6 bases; unmatched bases: 13. CDR3 sequence (DNA): TGCAGTGCTCGAAGACAGGGTCTGGCTGCCGAGCAGTACTTC. Translated: CSARRQGLAAEQYF.

This clonotype was counted a few times. At one boundary the junction diverges from the germline segment, which might be a read error. V is TRBV6-2 or TRBV6-3 and J is TRBJ2-3, with D hard to call. CDR3 length equals 14 residues. Per germline, CDR1 MNHEY and CDR2 SVGEGT. CDR3 DNA: TGTGCCAGCAGCTACTTGTTGAGGACAGATACGCAGTATTTT. Amino acid sequence: CASSYLLRTDTQYF.

There are many counts of this clonotype. The rearrangement joins TRBV6-1 to TRBJ2-6, with a tentative D call TRBD2 (6 bases). Germline V gives CDR1 MNHNS, CDR2 SASEGT. CDR3 length equals 22 residues. The ends were cut back, 3 bases at V and 0 bases at J, with 27 bases in the middle. CDR3: CASSERGGRAVLALSGANVLTF. In DNA form, the CDR3 reads TGTGCCAGCAGTGAGCGGGGTGGCCGGGCCGTTCTAGCCCTCTCTGGGGCCAACGTCCTGACTTTC.

This chain uses TRBV11-3 with TRBJ2-1; D may be TRBD1 (6 bases). The CDR3 is 13 residues long. V lost 5 bases and J 12 bases, leaving 17 bases between the germline ends. Germline V CDR1 and CDR2: SGHNT, YENEEA. The CDR3 region has the DNA TGTGCCAGCAGCAAGCAGGACAGCGGCATGCAGTTCTTC. Protein: CASSKQDSGMQFF. The variable domain in full, completed from reference TRBV11-3 and TRBJ2-1, reads EAGVVQSPRYKIIEKKQPVAFWCNPISGHNTLYWYLQNLGQGPELLIRYENEEAVDDSQLPKDRFSAERLKGVDSTLKIQPAELGDSAVYLCASSKQDSGMQFFGPGTRLTVL.

This clonotype was counted only a few times. This chain joins TRBV3-1 and TRBJ1-2; D is ambiguous. Trimming cost V 1 base and J 4 bases, with 7 bases left between them. Germline V lookup: CDR1 LGHDT, CDR2 YNNKEL (reference sequence). The CDR3 sequence is 13 residues long. The CDR3 loop reads CASSQGVPYGYTF. The CDR3 nucleotides are TGTGCCAGCAGCCAAGGGGTCCCCTATGGCTACACCTTC.

The chain employs TRBV5-1 and TRBJ1-4, with 7 bases lining up with TRBD1. This CDR3 contains 14 residues. The germline V gene has CDR1 SGHRS and CDR2 YFSETQ. With 6 bases clipped from V and 3 bases from J, the junction kept 5 bases outside the gene matches. The CDR3 here is CASTVTGPNEKLFF. DNA for the CDR3: TGCGCCAGCACCGTGACAGGGCCTAATGAAAAACTGTTTTTT.

The chain links TRBV18 to TRBJ2-7; D may match TRBD1 or TRBD2 (11 bases each). CDR1 is KGHSH and CDR2 is LQKENI in the germline V gene. V lost 5 bases to trimming and J lost 6 bases, with 35 bases between them. The CDR3 is 20 residues long. The CDR3 nucleotides read TGTGCCAGCTCATCCAACGCGGGGACAGGGGGATTAGCGGGAGGGCCCGAGCAGTACTTC. Translated: CASSSNAGTGGLAGGPEQYF.

The rearrangement links TRBV7-6 to TRBJ2-3; D call uncertain. The V end lost 1 base, the J end lost 4 bases, and 9 bases lay between the germline ends. CDR1 SGHVS and CDR2 FNYEAQ come from the germline V gene. CDR3 length equals 14 residues. The CDR3 DNA follows: TGTGCCAGCAGCTTAGAGTACCCCCCAGATACGCAGTATTTT. Translated: CASSLEYPPDTQYF. Variable domain in full (rest from reference TRBV7-6 and TRBJ2-3): GAGVSQSPRYKVTKRGQDVALRCDPISGHVSLYWYRQALGQGPEFLTYFNYEAQQDKSGLPNDRFSAERPEGSISTLTIQRTEQRDSAMYRCASSLEYPPDTQYFGPGTRLTVL.

This clonotype was recorded many times. The chain combines TRBV7-9 with TRBJ1-2; 11 bases match TRBD1. V lost 5 bases, J lost 2 bases, and 7 bases stayed unmatched. The CDR3 sequence is 16 residues long. CDR1 SEHNR and CDR2 FQNEAQ come from the germline V gene (reference sequence). DNA for the CDR3: TGTGCCAGCAGCACGGACAGGGGGCCTAAAAACTATGGCTACACCTTC. This gives the protein CASSTDRGPKNYGYTF.

There are many counts of this clonotype. The CDR3 DNA follows: TGCGCCAGCGGACAGGGGACCTTTATGAACACCGGGGAGCTGTTTTTT. This codes for CASGQGTFMNTGELFF. This sequence joins TRBV5-1 and TRBJ2-2; 9 bases match TRBD1. The germline gives CDR1 SGHRS, CDR2 YFSETQ. The CDR3 covers 16 residues. V trimming: 7 bases; J trimming: 1 base; junction bases outside the gene matches: 8.

This clonotype was recorded at least ten times. The chain employs TRBV10-3 and TRBJ1-1; no definite D call. Germline loops: CDR1 ENHRY, CDR2 SYGVKD. Trimming removed 2 bases at V and 0 bases at J, with 10 bases between. The CDR3 is 15 amino acids. The CDR3 DNA reads TGTGCCATCAGTGAGAGGATCCTACTGAACACTGAAGCTTTCTTT. Its translation is CAISERILLNTEAFF.

This clonotype showed up many times. This sequence joins TRBV5-1 and TRBJ2-3, with TRBD2 matching 8 bases. CDR1 and CDR2 (germline): SGHRS, YFSETQ. There are 15 residues in the CDR3. The junction had 3 bases not matched to a gene; V was cut back by 1 base and J by 2 bases. The CDR3 loop reads CASSLLAGHTDTQYF. The DNA of the CDR3 is TGCGCCAGCAGCTTGCTAGCGGGCCACACAGATACGCAGTATTTT.

This clonotype has just a few counts. This rearrangement joins TRBV6-5 to TRBJ2-4, with D unresolved. CDR1 is MNHEY and CDR2 is SVGAGI in the germline V gene. The CDR3 is 16 amino acids. With 6 bases removed from V and 5 bases from J, the gap between germline ends came to 20 bases. The CDR3 loop reads CASRTRWPDTQNIQYF. As DNA, the CDR3 is TGTGCCAGCAGGACTCGCTGGCCCGACACCCAAAACATTCAGTACTTC.

There are a few counts of this clonotype. The chain employs TRBV28 and TRBJ1-1, with 11 bases matching TRBD1. Germline values: CDR1 MDHEN, CDR2 SYDVKM. Trimming removed 5 bases from V and 11 bases from J; junction bases left unmatched: 10. The CDR3 extends over 14 amino acids. In DNA form, the CDR3 reads TGTGCCAGCAGTCTCCTAGGACAGGGGGCGGAGGCTTTCTTT. This encodes CASSLLGQGAEAFF.

This clonotype was observed many times. The chain combines TRBV19 with TRBJ1-5; D ambiguous. Trimming removed 3 bases at V and 3 bases at J, with 12 bases between. The germline V gene encodes CDR1 LNHDA and CDR2 SQIVND (reference sequence). The CDR3 extends over 15 amino acids. The CDR3 DNA sequence: TGTGCCAGTAGTATTGGTAGGGAGTTCAATCAGCCCCAGCATTTT. Its protein is CASSIGREFNQPQHF.

The chain carries TRBV12-3 or TRBV12-4 and TRBJ2-1; 15 nucleotides align to TRBD2. J was trimmed by 1 base and V by 3 bases; bases with no gene match: 10. The CDR3 loop spans 20 amino acids. The CDR3 reads CASSFPPGLAGGGSYNEQFF. CDR3 in DNA: TGTGCCAGCAGTTTCCCTCCGGGACTAGCGGGAGGAGGTTCCTACAATGAGCAGTTCTTC.

This sequence joins TRBV5-1 and TRBJ1-2; TRBD1 might be the D (6 bases). Germline CDR1 is SGHRS and CDR2 is YFSETQ. V lost 0 bases and J lost 4, with 10 bases in between. The CDR3 runs 14 residues. DNA for the CDR3: TGCGCCAGCAGCTTGGGCGAAGGGGGCTATGGCTACACCTTC. This gives the protein CASSLGEGGYGYTF. Supplemented by reference TRBV5-1 and TRBJ1-2, the full variable domain reads KAGVTQTPRYLIKTRGQQVTLSCSPISGHRSVSWYQQTPGQGLQFLFEYFSETQRNKGNFPGRFSGRQFSNSRSEMNVSTLELGDSALYLCASSLGEGGYGYTFGSGTRLTVV.